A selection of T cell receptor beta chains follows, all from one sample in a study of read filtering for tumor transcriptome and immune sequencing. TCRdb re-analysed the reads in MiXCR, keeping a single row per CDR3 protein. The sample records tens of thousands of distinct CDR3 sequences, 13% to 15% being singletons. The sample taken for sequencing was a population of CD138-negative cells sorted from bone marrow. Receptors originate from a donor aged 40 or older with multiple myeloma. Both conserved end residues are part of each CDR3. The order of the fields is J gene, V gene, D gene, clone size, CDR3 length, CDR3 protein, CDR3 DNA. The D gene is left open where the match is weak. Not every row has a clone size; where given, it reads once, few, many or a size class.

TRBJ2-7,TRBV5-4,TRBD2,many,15,CASGHGGRVSYEQYF,TGTGCCAGCGGCCACGGTGGGAGGGTCTCCTACGAGCAGTACTTC
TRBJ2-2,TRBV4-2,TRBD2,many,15,CASSPSGGITGELFF,TGTGCCAGCAGTCCTAGCGGGGGTATCACCGGGGAGCTGTTTTTT
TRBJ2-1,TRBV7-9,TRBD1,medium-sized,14,CASRNGTGGKESSF,TGTGCCAGCAGGAACGGGACAGGGGGGAAGGAGTCCTCCTTC
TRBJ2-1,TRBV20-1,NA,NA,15,CSARDPSGSYNKQFF,TGCAGTGCTAGAGATCCTTCGGGCTCCTACAATAAGCAGTTCTTC
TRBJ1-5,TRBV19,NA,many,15,CASSIGTGTHQPQHF,TGTGCCAGTAGTATTGGTACAGGGACTCATCAGCCCCAGCATTTT
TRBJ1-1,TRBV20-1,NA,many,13,CSARGRPGAEAFF,TGCAGTGCTAGGGGGCGACCTGGGGCTGAAGCTTTCTTT
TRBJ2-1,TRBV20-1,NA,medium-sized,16,CSAGMDTLSSYNEQFF,TGCAGTGCTGGGATGGACACGCTAAGCTCCTACAATGAGCAGTTCTTC
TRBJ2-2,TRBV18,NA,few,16,CASSLLGRGAIGELFF,TGTGCCAGCTCACTCCTCGGCAGGGGCGCCATCGGGGAGCTGTTTTTT
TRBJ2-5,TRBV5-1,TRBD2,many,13,CASRTSGGETQYF,TGCGCCAGCAGGACTAGCGGAGGAGAGACCCAGTACTTC
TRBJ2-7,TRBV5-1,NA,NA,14,CASSLQVGSYEQYF,TGCGCCAGCAGCTTGCAGGTTGGGTCCTACGAGCAGTACTTC
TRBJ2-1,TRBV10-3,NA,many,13,CAISPIGGYEQFF,TGTGCCATCAGCCCCATAGGAGGGTATGAGCAGTTCTTC
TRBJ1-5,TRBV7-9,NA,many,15,CASSLESSGGQPQHF,TGTGCCAGCAGCTTAGAGAGTAGTGGAGGTCAGCCCCAGCATTTT
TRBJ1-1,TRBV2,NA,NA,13,CTSTPQGNTGAFF,TGTACCAGCACACCCCAGGGGAACACTGGAGCTTTCTTT
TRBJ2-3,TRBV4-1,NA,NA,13,CASSQGLADTQYF,TGCGCCAGCAGCCAAGGACTAGCAGATACGCAGTATTTT
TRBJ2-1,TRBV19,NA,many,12,CASRNIYNEQFF,TGTGCCAGTCGGAACATTTACAATGAGCAGTTCTTC
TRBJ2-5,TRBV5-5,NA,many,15,CASSLGAGQVETQYF,TGTGCCAGCAGCTTGGGTGCAGGGCAGGTCGAGACCCAGTACTTC
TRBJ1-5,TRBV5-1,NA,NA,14,CASSLEGKAQPQHF,TGCGCCAGCAGCTTGGAGGGTAAGGCTCAGCCCCAGCATTTT
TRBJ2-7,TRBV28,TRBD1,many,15,CASSSRDRVSHEQYF,TGTGCCAGCAGTTCCCGGGACAGGGTGAGCCACGAGCAGTACTTC
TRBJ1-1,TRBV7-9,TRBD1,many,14,CASRLTGGDTEAFF,TGTGCCAGCAGACTGACAGGGGGCGACACTGAAGCTTTCTTT
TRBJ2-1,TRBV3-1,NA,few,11,CASSFSNEQFF,TGTGCCAGCAGCTTCAGCAATGAGCAGTTCTTC
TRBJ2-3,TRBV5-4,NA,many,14,CASSFRGSTDTQYF,TGTGCCAGCAGCTTCCGCGGTAGCACAGATACGCAGTATTTT
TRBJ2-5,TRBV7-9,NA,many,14,CASSSRDHQETQYF,TGTGCCAGCAGCTCCCGGGACCACCAAGAGACCCAGTACTTC
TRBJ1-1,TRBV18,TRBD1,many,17,CASSRRTGPQVHTEAFF,TGTGCCAGCTCACGGCGGACAGGGCCTCAGGTGCACACTGAAGCTTTCTTT
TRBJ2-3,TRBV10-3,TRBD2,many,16,CAIRGTSGRGPDTQYF,TGTGCCATCAGAGGGACTAGCGGGAGAGGCCCAGATACGCAGTATTTT
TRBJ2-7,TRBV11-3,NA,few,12,CASSLANGRLYF,TGTGCCAGCAGCTTGGCAAACGGGCGGCTTTACTTC
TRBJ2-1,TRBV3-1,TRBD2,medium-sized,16,CASSLSGTSGSNEQFF,TGTGCCAGCAGCCTTTCTGGGACTAGCGGGAGCAATGAGCAGTTCTTC
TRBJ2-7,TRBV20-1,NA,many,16,CSARDRLTGRNYEQYF,TGCAGTGCTAGAGATCGCCTAACGGGTAGAAACTACGAGCAGTACTTC
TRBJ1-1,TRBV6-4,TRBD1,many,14,CASSDSTRQGKAFF,TGTGCCAGCAGTGACTCGACGAGACAGGGAAAAGCTTTCTTT
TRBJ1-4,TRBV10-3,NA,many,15,CAISELDSQNEKLFF,TGTGCCATCAGTGAGCTGGACAGCCAGAATGAAAAACTGTTTTTT